This T cell receptor (beta chain) was recorded in a study of glioma-infiltrating T cells. Overall study results and limits: Only very few CDR3 sequences appeared in both tissue and blood.

With regard to this clonotype: As yet, its antigen is unknown.

The iRepertoire nested amplicon-rescue multiplex PCR amplified TCR alpha and beta CDR3s from RNA. Using its own MiXCR run on the multiplex PCR reads, TCRdb lists one record per CDR3 protein. The table has under 200,000 distinct CDR3 sequences, over 40% seen once; the top ten hold 5% to 5.5%. This CDR3 region has 17 residues. Germline V gene data show CDR1 as SNHLY and CDR2 as FYNNEI. V was pared by 7 bases and J by 7 bases, with 26 bases between. This sequence originates from a human donor with low-grade glioma or glioblastoma, undergoing nonglioma brain surgery, or in good health (not recorded which). V is TRBV2 and J is TRBJ2-1; D possibly corresponds to TRBD2 (7 bases). Material for sequencing was glioma tissue, nonneoplastic brain tissue, or PBMCs (not recorded which). The DNA for the CDR3 is TGTGCCAGCACACCTAGGGGGGGCCTCCCTGGACATAATGAGCAGTTCTTC. Its translation: CASTPRGGLPGHNEQFF.